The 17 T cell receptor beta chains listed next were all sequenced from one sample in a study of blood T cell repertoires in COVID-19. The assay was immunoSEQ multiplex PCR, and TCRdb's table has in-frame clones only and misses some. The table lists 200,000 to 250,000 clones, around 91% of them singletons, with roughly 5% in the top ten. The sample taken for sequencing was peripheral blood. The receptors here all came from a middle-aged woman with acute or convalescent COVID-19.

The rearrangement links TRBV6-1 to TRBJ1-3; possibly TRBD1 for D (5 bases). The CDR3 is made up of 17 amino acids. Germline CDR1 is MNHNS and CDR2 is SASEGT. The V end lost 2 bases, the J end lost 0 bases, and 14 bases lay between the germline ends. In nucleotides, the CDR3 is TGTGCCAGCAGTGAAAGTTGGGGCCGTAGCTCTGGAAACACCATATATTTT. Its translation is CASSESWGRSSGNTIYF.

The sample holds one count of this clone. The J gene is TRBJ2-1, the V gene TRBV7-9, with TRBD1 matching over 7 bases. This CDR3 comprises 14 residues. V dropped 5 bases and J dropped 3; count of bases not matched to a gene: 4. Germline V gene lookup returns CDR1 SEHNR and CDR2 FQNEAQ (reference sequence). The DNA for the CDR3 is TGTGCCAGCAGCACCTGGACAGGCTACAATGAGCAGTTCTTC. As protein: CASSTWTGYNEQFF.

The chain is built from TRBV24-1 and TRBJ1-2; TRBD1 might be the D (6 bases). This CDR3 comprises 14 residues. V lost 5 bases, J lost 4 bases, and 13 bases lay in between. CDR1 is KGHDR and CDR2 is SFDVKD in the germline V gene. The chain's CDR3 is CATSVGRGFYGYTF. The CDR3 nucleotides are TGTGCCACCAGTGTAGGCAGGGGATTCTATGGCTACACCTTC.

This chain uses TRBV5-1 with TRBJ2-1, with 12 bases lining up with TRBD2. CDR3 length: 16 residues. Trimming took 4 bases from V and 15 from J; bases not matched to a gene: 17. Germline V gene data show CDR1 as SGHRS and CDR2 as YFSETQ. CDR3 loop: CASSIRLASGGGLPFF. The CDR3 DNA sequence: TGCGCCAGCAGCATACGACTGGCTAGCGGGGGGGGCTTGCCGTTCTTC.

The CDR3 reads CAWRTSGGARRTGELFF. The CDR3 DNA sequence: TGTGCCTGGAGGACTAGCGGGGGGGCCAGACGCACCGGGGAGCTGTTTTTT. The chain carries TRBV30 and TRBJ2-2, with TRBD2 matching 14 bases. The trim removed 3 bases at V and 4 bases at J, leaving 7 bases unmatched. From germline, CDR1 is GTSNPN and CDR2 SVGIG (reference sequence). The length of the CDR3 is 17 residues.

CDR3 in amino acids: CASSESLSAGGPEELFF. CDR3 nucleotide sequence: TGCGCCAGCAGTGAGTCCCTGTCAGCGGGGGGCCCCGAGGAGCTGTTTTTT. The J gene is TRBJ2-2, the V gene TRBV10-1, with 9 bases lining up with TRBD2. Germline CDR1 WNHNN, CDR2 SYGVQD (reference sequence). Trimming cost V 0 bases and J 10 bases; bases outside gene matches: 12. This CDR3 is built from 17 residues.

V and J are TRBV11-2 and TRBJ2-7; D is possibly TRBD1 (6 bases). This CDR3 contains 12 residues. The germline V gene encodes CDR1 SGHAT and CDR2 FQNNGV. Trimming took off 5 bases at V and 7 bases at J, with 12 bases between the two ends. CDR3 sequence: CASSRDIMEQYV. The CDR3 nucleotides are TGTGCCAGCAGCCGGGACATAATGGAGCAGTACGTC.

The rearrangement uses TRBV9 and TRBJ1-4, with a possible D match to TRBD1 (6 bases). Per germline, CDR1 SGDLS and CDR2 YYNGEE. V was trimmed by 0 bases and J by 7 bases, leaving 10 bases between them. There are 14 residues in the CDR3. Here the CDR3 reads CASSVAGAGEKLFF. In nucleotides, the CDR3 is TGTGCCAGCAGCGTAGCAGGGGCGGGTGAAAAACTGTTTTTT.

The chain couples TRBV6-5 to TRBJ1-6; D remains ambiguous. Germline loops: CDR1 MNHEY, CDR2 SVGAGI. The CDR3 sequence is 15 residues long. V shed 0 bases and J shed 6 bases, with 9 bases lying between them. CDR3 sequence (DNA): TGTGCCAGCAGTTACTCGAAACCGGTTAATTCACCCCTCCACTTT. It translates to CASSYSKPVNSPLHF.

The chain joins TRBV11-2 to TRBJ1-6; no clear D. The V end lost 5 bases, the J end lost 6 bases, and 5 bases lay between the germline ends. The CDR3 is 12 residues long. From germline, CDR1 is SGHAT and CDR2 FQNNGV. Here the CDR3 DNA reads TGTGCCAGCAGCCCCCTTAATTCACCCCTCCACTTT. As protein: CASSPLNSPLHF.

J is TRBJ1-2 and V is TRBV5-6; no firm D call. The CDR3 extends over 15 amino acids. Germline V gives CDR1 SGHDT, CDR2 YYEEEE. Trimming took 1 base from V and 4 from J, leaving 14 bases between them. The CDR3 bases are TGTGCCAGCAGCTTGACTGGATCCCGCGGCTATGGCTACACCTTC. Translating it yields CASSLTGSRGYGYTF.

CDR3 nucleotides: TGTGCCAGCAGCCGCAGCGACAGGGATCTGGAGCCCCAGCATTTT. Translation: CASSRSDRDLEPQHF. This rearrangement joins TRBV5-6 to TRBJ1-5; 7 bases fit TRBD1. Trimming removed 4 bases from V and 8 bases from J; junction bases left unmatched: 12. The CDR3 covers 15 residues. Germline values: CDR1 SGHDT, CDR2 YYEEEE.

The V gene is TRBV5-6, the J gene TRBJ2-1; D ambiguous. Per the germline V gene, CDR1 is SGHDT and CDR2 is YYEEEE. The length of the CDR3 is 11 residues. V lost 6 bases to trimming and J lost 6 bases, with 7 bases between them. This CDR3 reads CASNQFNEQFF. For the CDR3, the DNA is TGTGCCAGCAACCAGTTCAATGAGCAGTTCTTC.

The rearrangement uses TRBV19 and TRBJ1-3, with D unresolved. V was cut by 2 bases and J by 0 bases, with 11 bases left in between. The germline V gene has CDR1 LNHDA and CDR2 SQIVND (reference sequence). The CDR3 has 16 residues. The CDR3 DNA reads TGTGCCAGTAGTATAAGCGGCCAGAACTCTGGAAACACCATATATTTT. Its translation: CASSISGQNSGNTIYF.

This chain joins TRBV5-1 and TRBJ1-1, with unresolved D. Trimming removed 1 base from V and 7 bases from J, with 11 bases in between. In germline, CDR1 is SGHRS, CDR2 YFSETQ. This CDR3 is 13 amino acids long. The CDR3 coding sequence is TGCGCCAGCAGCTTGAACCCCGGGGATGAAGCTTTCTTT. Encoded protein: CASSLNPGDEAFF.

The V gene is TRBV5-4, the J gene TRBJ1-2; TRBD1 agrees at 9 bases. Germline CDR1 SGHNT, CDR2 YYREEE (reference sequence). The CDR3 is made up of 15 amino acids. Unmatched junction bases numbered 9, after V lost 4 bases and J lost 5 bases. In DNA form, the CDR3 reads TGTGCCAGCAGCACCCGGGACAGGGACTATTATGGCTACACCTTC. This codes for CASSTRDRDYYGYTF.

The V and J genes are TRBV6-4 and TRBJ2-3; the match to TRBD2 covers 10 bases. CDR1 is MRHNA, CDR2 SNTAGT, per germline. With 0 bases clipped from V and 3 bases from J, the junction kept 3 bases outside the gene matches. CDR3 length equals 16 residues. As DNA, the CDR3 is TGTGCCAGCAGTGACTCAGCGGGGGGGAATACAGATACGCAGTATTTT. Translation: CASSDSAGGNTDTQYF.